The 18 T cell receptor beta chains below were found in one sample sequenced in a study of shared clonotypes between healthy human individuals (dated by TCRdb to between 2020 and 2021). The library was made by the immunoSEQ multiplex PCR assay. TCRdb retrieved this table from immuneACCESS and kept in-frame rearrangements only. Not all clones are present; in checked studies, unresolved V genes account for under half, and no reason is known for the remainder. The sample includes roughly 2.2 million clones, with roughly 90% observed a single time. Jointly, the top ten make up approximately 0.4% of the sample. Sequencing was carried out using naive CD4+ T cells from PBMCs. The sample's cell subset or site label is to be understood as: CD45RA+ positively selected. Receptors originate from a man younger than 35 in good health. Some clones in this sample may be carry-over from other donors' samples.

This chain's CDR3 is CSVERRNYGYTF. The CDR3 nucleotides read TGCAGCGTTGAGCGTCGGAACTATGGCTACACCTTC. This chain joins TRBV29-1 and TRBJ1-2, with D hard to call. Germline V CDR1 and CDR2: SQVTM, ANQGSEA. V dropped 3 bases and J dropped 2 bases, with 7 bases sitting between them. This CDR3 is 12 amino acids long.

The chain recombines TRBV5-4 with TRBJ1-2, with D tentatively TRBD1 (5 bases). Germline lookup yields CDR1 SGHNT and CDR2 YYREEE (reference sequence). The CDR3 contains 15 residues. Trimming pared 4 bases from V and 8 bases from J, leaving 21 bases between. CDR3 region: CASSLPDVMGRGYTF. DNA of the CDR3: TGTGCCAGCAGCCTTCCGGATGTGATGGGACGAGGCTACACCTTC.

The chain is built from TRBV5-6 and TRBJ1-6, with a tentative D call TRBD1 (5 bases). This CDR3 region has 17 residues. Germline loops: CDR1 SGHDT, CDR2 YYEEEE. Between the trimmed V and J ends, which lost 0 bases and 8 bases, there was a span of 18 bases. CDR3: CASSLGRGSAGDSPLHF. DNA for the CDR3: TGTGCCAGCAGCTTGGGGAGGGGCAGCGCTGGGGATTCACCCCTCCACTTT.

The rearrangement links TRBV27 to TRBJ2-2; 7 bases align to TRBD1. The CDR3 runs 18 residues. Looked up from germline, CDR1 is MNHEY and CDR2 is SMNVEV (reference sequence). The junction had 12 bases not matched to a gene; V was cut back by 5 bases and J by 0 bases. The DNA for the CDR3 is TGTGCCAGCAGTCCCAGGGGGTTCATACCCGCGAACACCGGGGAGCTGTTTTTT. Translating gives CASSPRGFIPANTGELFF.

The rearrangement links TRBV5-4 to TRBJ2-1, with 10 bases identical to TRBD2. Germline CDR1 SGHNT, CDR2 YYREEE (reference sequence). Unmatched junction bases numbered 17, after V lost 2 bases and J lost 12 bases. The CDR3 extends over 17 amino acids. Written as DNA, the CDR3 is TGTGCCAGCAGCTTTAAAGCCGGCCTAGCGGGAGTAGGCGGGCAGTTCTTC. Encoded protein: CASSFKAGLAGVGGQFF.

The chain carries TRBV7-2 and TRBJ2-1; 8 bases agree with TRBD2. The CDR3 contains 17 residues. Trimming cost V 5 bases and J 4 bases; bases outside gene matches: 13. Germline V gives CDR1 SGHTA, CDR2 FQGNSA. CDR3 residues: CASSPTGGLAAYNEQFF. The CDR3 coding sequence is TGTGCCAGCAGCCCGACGGGGGGGCTAGCGGCATACAATGAGCAGTTCTTC.

The rearrangement joins TRBV7-8 to TRBJ2-1; 9 bases match TRBD1. Germline V gene data show CDR1 as SGHVS and CDR2 as FQNEAQ. This CDR3 contains 15 residues. V was pared by 5 bases and J by 7 bases, with 9 bases of the junction left unmatched. The CDR3 protein is CASSPTGGMMNEQFF. In DNA, the CDR3 is TGTGCCAGCAGCCCGACAGGGGGGATGATGAATGAGCAGTTCTTC.

The V call is TRBV28, the J call TRBJ2-5; a weak D match, TRBD2 (5 bases). The CDR3 is 16 amino acids. V lost 6 bases, J lost 5 bases, and 22 bases lay in between. Looked up from germline, CDR1 is MDHEN and CDR2 is SYDVKM. CDR3 sequence (DNA): TGTGCCAGCAGCGGAAATGCACCGGGTCGCGGGGAGACCCAGTACTTC. Translated, it gives CASSGNAPGRGETQYF.

V and J are TRBV4-1 and TRBJ2-7; 7 bases map to TRBD2. The CDR3 has 15 residues. Per germline, CDR1 MGHRA and CDR2 YSYEKL. The trim removed 4 bases at V and 1 base at J, leaving 7 bases unmatched. DNA of the CDR3: TGCGCCAGCAGCCCCGTAGGGAGGGAATCCTACGAGCAGTACTTC. Its protein is CASSPVGRESYEQYF.

The J gene is TRBJ1-1, the V gene TRBV6-6, with a tentative D call TRBD1 (6 bases). Germline CDR1 reads MNHNY; CDR2 reads SVGAGI (reference sequence). This CDR3 spans 14 amino acids. V was shortened by 6 bases and J by 1 base, with 12 bases between the two germline ends. CDR3 sequence reads: CASRQQTGNTEAFF. The CDR3 DNA is TGTGCCAGCAGGCAACAGACAGGGAACACTGAAGCTTTCTTT.

The table lists this clone with a count of one. The chain is built from TRBV6-1 and TRBJ1-2; D may be TRBD1 (6 bases). The V gene's germline CDR1 is MNHNS and CDR2 SASEGT. The CDR3 has 14 amino acids. The V end lost 2 bases, the J end lost 8 bases, and 15 bases lay between the germline ends. This CDR3 reads CASSERGGTDGYTF. In DNA form, the CDR3 reads TGTGCCAGCAGTGAAAGAGGGGGAACGGACGGCTACACCTTC.

This clone was observed once. CDR3 nucleotides: TGCAGCGTGGGTCTCGGACAGGGTCAAAACGAGCAGTACTTC. Translating gives CSVGLGQGQNEQYF. J is TRBJ2-7 and V is TRBV29-1; 8 bases align to TRBD1. The V gene's germline CDR1 is SQVTM and CDR2 ANQGSEA. The CDR3 is 14 amino acids. The V and J ends lost 6 bases and 5 bases, in that order; junction bases with no gene match: 12.

V gene TRBV4-2 combines with J gene TRBJ2-1; 10 nucleotides line up with TRBD2. The CDR3 runs 16 residues. CDR1 is LGHNA and CDR2 is YNFKEQ in the germline V gene. Trimming took 2 bases from V and 8 from J; bases not matched to a gene: 9. In nucleotides, the CDR3 is TGTGCCAGCAGCCAACAATTAGCGGGAGGTCCCGATGAGCAGTTCTTC. It encodes CASSQQLAGGPDEQFF.

The CDR3 spells CSSGQYYEQYF. The CDR3 bases are TGCAGCTCGGGACAGTACTACGAGCAGTACTTC. The rearrangement uses TRBV20-1 and TRBJ2-7; 7 nucleotides align to TRBD1. Looked up from germline, CDR1 is DFQATT and CDR2 is SNEGSKA (reference sequence). This CDR3 is 11 amino acids long.

The V call is TRBV5-6, the J call TRBJ1-5; unclear D gene. The V gene's germline CDR1 is SGHDT and CDR2 YYEEEE. The V end was cut by 1 base, the J end by 3 bases, with 8 bases between. The CDR3 totals 14 residues. CDR3 protein: CASSLYQFNQPQHF. The CDR3 DNA reads TGTGCCAGCAGCTTGTACCAGTTCAATCAGCCCCAGCATTTT. The full variable domain, its missing parts supplied by reference TRBV5-6 and TRBJ1-5, is DAGVTQSPTHLIKTRGQQVTLRCSPKSGHDTVSWYQQALGQGPQFIFQYYEEEERQRGNFPDRFSGHQFPNYSSELNVNALLLGDSALYLCASSLYQFNQPQHFGDGTRLSIL.

The gene calls are TRBV19 and TRBJ2-5; D unresolved. Per germline, CDR1 LNHDA and CDR2 SQIVND (reference sequence). This CDR3 is 14 amino acids long. V lost 5 bases and J lost 5, with 15 bases in between. DNA for the CDR3: TGTGCCAGTAGTCCGTGGACGGGTAGGGAGACCCAGTACTTC. Amino acids: CASSPWTGRETQYF.

V gene TRBV5-8 combines with J gene TRBJ2-7; D may match TRBD1 or TRBD2 (5 bases each). The CDR3 spans 14 residues. Trimming pared 2 bases from V and 2 bases from J, leaving 11 bases between. The V gene's germline CDR1 is SGHTS and CDR2 YDEGEE. CDR3 nucleotide sequence: TGTGCCAGCAGCTTTAGGGACCCCGCCTACGAGCAGTACTTC. It yields the protein CASSFRDPAYEQYF.

Only a few counts were recorded for this clone. This rearrangement joins TRBV6-5 to TRBJ1-2; 7 nucleotides line up with TRBD1. In germline, CDR1 is MNHEY, CDR2 SVGAGI. Trimming cost V 7 bases and J 7 bases; bases outside gene matches: 12. The CDR3 is made up of 14 amino acids. The CDR3 loop reads CASTNNEGAGGYTF. In DNA form, the CDR3 reads TGTGCCAGCACCAACAACGAGGGGGCTGGTGGCTACACCTTC.